This is a list of T cell receptor beta chains from one sample in a study of identifying expanded T cells in peripheral blood. Data came from immunoSEQ multiplex PCR; TCRdb stores just in-frame clones and leaves some out. The sample shows tens of thousands of clones, around 89% of them seen only once. Sequences were obtained from blood. These TCRs come from a person aged 18 to 70 in good health. Each CDR3 is given with its conserved first and last residue. A D gene is named only where the DNA matches it firmly. Size is stated for part of the rows, as once, few or many counts, or as a class when the clone is expanded.

d_call j_call v_call clone_size cdr3_aa cdr3_nt
- TRBJ2-1 TRBV18 - CASSPPWEAGEQFF TGTGCCAGCTCACCACCCTGGGAGGCCGGTGAGCAGTTCTTC
TRBD2 TRBJ2-1 TRBV7-2 - CASSLEGLASEQFF TGTGCCAGCAGCCTCGAGGGACTAGCGTCTGAGCAGTTCTTC
- TRBJ2-1 TRBV25-1 once CASSWGAPNEQFF TGTGCCAGCAGCTGGGGGGCTCCTAATGAGCAGTTCTTC
- TRBJ1-1 TRBV28 - CASNRLSLLNTEAFF TGTGCCAGCAACCGCCTGTCCCTGTTGAACACTGAAGCTTTCTTT
- TRBJ2-7 TRBV5-1 once CASSLLGVGYEQYF TGCGCCAGCAGCTTGTTGGGGGTCGGCTACGAGCAGTACTTC
- TRBJ2-1 TRBV21-1 - CASSGNRELTYVGDEQFF TGTGCCAGCAGCGGGAATCGGGAATTAACGTATGTCGGAGATGAGCAGTTCTTC
TRBD2 TRBJ2-2 TRBV2 - CASSEEGLAGGSNTGELFF TGTGCCAGCAGTGAAGAGGGACTAGCGGGGGGATCGAACACCGGGGAGCTGTTTTTT
TRBD2 TRBJ2-3 TRBV5-1 - CASSWGLAGSTDTQYF TGCGCCAGCAGCTGGGGACTAGCGGGATCCACAGATACGCAGTATTTT
- TRBJ1-3 TRBV4-3 - CASSPRGFSGNTIYF TGCGCCAGCAGCCCCAGAGGATTCTCTGGAAACACCATATATTTT
- TRBJ1-2 TRBV6-5 - CASRDSFFYGYTF TGTGCCAGCAGGGACAGTTTTTTCTATGGCTACACCTTC
- TRBJ2-7 TRBV7-9 - CASSRASYEQYF TGTGCCAGCAGTCGGGCCTCCTACGAGCAGTACTTC
TRBD1 TRBJ1-2 TRBV9 - CASSQVTGADYTF TGTGCCAGCAGCCAAGTAACAGGGGCTGACTACACCTTC
TRBD2 TRBJ2-2 TRBV7-7 - CASSALAGGTGELFF TGTGCCAGCAGCGCCCTAGCGGGAGGCACCGGGGAGCTGTTTTTT
- TRBJ2-4 TRBV30 once CAWSNPDGAKNIQYF TGTGCCTGGAGTAACCCTGACGGAGCCAAAAACATTCAGTACTTC
- TRBJ2-7 TRBV2 - CASSEAQSSYEQYF TGTGCCAGCAGTGAAGCCCAGTCCTCCTACGAGCAGTACTTC
- TRBJ2-2 TRBV7-2 - CASSFDPAITGELFF TGTGCCAGCAGCTTCGACCCCGCTATTACCGGGGAGCTGTTTTTT
- TRBJ2-2 TRBV5-4 - CASSPPNTGELFF TGTGCCAGCAGCCCACCGAACACCGGGGAGCTGTTTTTT
- TRBJ2-7 TRBV6-5 - CASSSRPSDSYEQYF TGTGCCAGCAGCTCCCGTCCATCAGACTCCTACGAGCAGTACTTC
- TRBJ1-6 TRBV11-2 - CASSLIGGDNSPLHF TGTGCCAGCAGCTTAATTGGAGGGGATAATTCACCCCTCCACTTT
- TRBJ1-6 TRBV7-2 - CASSLSGQWGSPLHF TGTGCCAGCAGCTTATCCGGACAGTGGGGTTCACCCCTCCACTTT
- TRBJ1-3 TRBV5-1 - CASSLVSGGNTIYF TGCGCCAGCAGCTTGGTTTCGGGTGGAAACACCATATATTTT
- TRBJ1-2 TRBV7-2 - CASSLPLRESDNYGYTF TGTGCCAGCAGCTTACCCCTGAGGGAGTCCGATAACTATGGCTACACCTTC
TRBD1 TRBJ2-3 TRBV5-8 - CASSLGVGTAISSTDTQYF TGTGCCAGCAGCTTAGGTGTCGGGACAGCAATTTCTAGCACAGATACGCAGTATTTT
- TRBJ1-6 TRBV2 few CASRGSNGAYNSPLHF TGTGCCAGCAGAGGAAGTAATGGGGCCTATAATTCACCCCTCCACTTT
TRBD2 TRBJ2-3 TRBV2 - CASSAGGTRLTDTQYF TGTGCCAGCAGTGCCGGAGGGACTAGATTGACAGATACGCAGTATTTT
- TRBJ1-1 TRBV19 medium-sized CASSRFAGPNTEAFF TGTGCCAGTAGTAGGTTTGCAGGGCCTAACACTGAAGCTTTCTTT
TRBD1 TRBJ2-7 TRBV29-1 - CSARGTGGYEQYF TGCAGCGCGAGAGGGACAGGGGGCTACGAGCAGTACTTC
- TRBJ2-7 TRBV12-5 - CASGLVLGRGTYEQYF TGTGCTAGTGGTTTGGTACTTGGGAGGGGGACCTACGAGCAGTACTTC
- TRBJ2-1 TRBV7-2 - CASSLVWEGQFF TGTGCCAGCAGCTTAGTTTGGGAAGGGCAGTTCTTC
- TRBJ2-7 TRBV6-5 once CASSYFPAGTTYEQYF TGTGCCAGCAGTTACTTCCCCGCCGGGACCACCTACGAGCAGTACTTC
TRBD1 TRBJ1-1 TRBV5-5 - CASSPGTGYADTEAFF TGTGCCAGCAGCCCGGGGACAGGGTATGCGGACACTGAAGCTTTCTTT
TRBD1 TRBJ2-7 TRBV5-1 - CASSTRDRVTSYEQYF TGCGCCAGCAGCACGAGGGACAGGGTCACCTCCTACGAGCAGTACTTC
- TRBJ1-5 TRBV4-3 - CASSQEWEGKFPQPQHF TGCGCCAGCAGCCAAGAATGGGAGGGAAAATTTCCTCAGCCCCAGCATTTT
TRBD1 TRBJ1-5 TRBV10-3 - CAISGQAAGQPQHF TGTGCCATCAGCGGACAGGCCGCGGGGCAGCCCCAGCATTTT
- TRBJ2-5 TRBV29-1 - CSVMITGQVRTQYF TGCAGCGTGATGATTACAGGGCAGGTGCGGACCCAGTACTTC
- TRBJ1-3 TRBV28 - CASSLQPGASGNTIYF TGTGCCAGCAGTCTACAACCCGGGGCCTCTGGAAACACCATATATTTT
TRBD2 TRBJ2-5 TRBV5-1 - CASSSRTSGSLETQYF TGCGCCAGCAGCTCTAGGACTAGCGGGAGCTTAGAGACCCAGTACTTC
- TRBJ2-3 TRBV10-3 - CAITRDLTDTQYF TGTGCCATCACCAGGGACCTCACAGATACGCAGTATTTT
- TRBJ2-3 TRBV29-1 - CSETQGSSDTQYF TGCAGCGAGACACAGGGCTCGTCAGATACGCAGTATTTT
TRBD1 TRBJ2-2 TRBV2 once CASPPEGAGSKLAPLTGELFF TGTGCCAGTCCTCCCGAGGGGGCAGGCTCTAAATTGGCTCCGCTCACCGGGGAGCTGTTTTTT
- TRBJ2-3 TRBV5-1 - CASSLAGGPTDTQYF TGCGCCAGCAGCTTGGCCGGGGGACCCACAGATACGCAGTATTTT
TRBD1 TRBJ1-1 TRBV14 - CASSQGGDRAAFF TGTGCCAGCAGCCAAGGGGGGGACAGGGCGGCTTTCTTT
TRBD2 TRBJ2-7 TRBV5-6 - CASSRGWGGDYEQYF TGTGCCAGCAGCCGAGGTTGGGGAGGGGACTACGAGCAGTACTTC
- TRBJ2-1 TRBV9 - CASSASGLDNEQFF TGTGCCAGCAGCGCGAGCGGACTTGACAATGAGCAGTTCTTC
- TRBJ2-7 TRBV4-2 - CASSQDLRAGVSYEQYF TGTGCCAGCAGCCAAGATCTTCGGGCAGGGGTGTCCTACGAGCAGTACTTC
- TRBJ1-3 TRBV5-1 once CASSLRPLGGANSGNTIYF TGCGCCAGCAGCTTACGGCCCCTTGGAGGGGCTAACTCTGGAAACACCATATATTTT
- TRBJ1-2 TRBV19 once CASSIWAAEYGYTF TGTGCCAGTAGTATTTGGGCAGCAGAATATGGCTACACCTTC
TRBD2 TRBJ2-7 TRBV11-3 - CASSLGPGRDYEQYF TGTGCCAGCAGCTTAGGGCCAGGGAGGGACTACGAGCAGTACTTC
TRBD1 TRBJ1-2 TRBV28 once CASSPPRQGDHGYTF TGTGCCAGCAGTCCCCCTCGACAGGGCGACCATGGCTACACCTTC
TRBD1 TRBJ2-1 TRBV28 - CASSGQQGANIDEQFF TGTGCCAGCAGTGGCCAACAGGGGGCGAATATCGATGAGCAGTTCTTC
- TRBJ2-5 TRBV7-7 once CASSPLGMKKETQYF TGTGCTAGCAGCCCGCTGGGAATGAAAAAAGAGACCCAGTACTTC
TRBD2 TRBJ2-1 TRBV7-9 - CASSPSGRANNEQFF TGTGCCAGCAGCCCGAGCGGGAGGGCGAACAATGAGCAGTTCTTC
- TRBJ2-7 TRBV6-6 once CASSSEYEQYF TGTGCCAGCAGTTCAGAGTACGAGCAGTACTTC
- TRBJ1-2 TRBV4-1 - CASSQVDMGLSYGYTF TGCGCCAGCAGCCAAGTTGACATGGGGCTGAGCTATGGCTACACCTTC
- TRBJ2-6 TRBV7-9 - CASSLGGAGANVLTF TGTGCCAGCAGCTTAGGGGGGGCAGGGGCCAACGTCCTGACTTTC